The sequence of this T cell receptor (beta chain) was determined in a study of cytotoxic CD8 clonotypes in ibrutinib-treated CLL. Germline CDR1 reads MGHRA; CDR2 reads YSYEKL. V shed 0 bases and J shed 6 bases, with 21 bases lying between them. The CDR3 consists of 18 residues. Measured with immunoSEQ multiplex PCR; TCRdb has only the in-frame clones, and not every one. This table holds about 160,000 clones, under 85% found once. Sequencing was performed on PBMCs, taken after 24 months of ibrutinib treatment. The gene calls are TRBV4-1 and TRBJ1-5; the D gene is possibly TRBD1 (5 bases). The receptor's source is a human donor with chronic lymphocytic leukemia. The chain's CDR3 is CASSQDWENRGVAQPQHF. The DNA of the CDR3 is TGCGCCAGCAGCCAAGATTGGGAGAATAGGGGAGTCGCTCAGCCCCAGCATTTT.